Listed here are 26 T cell receptor beta chains from one sample, sequenced in a study of early T cells in non-severe SARS-CoV-2 infection. TCRdb processed the 5' RACE reads anew with MiXCR; each CDR3 protein has one entry. The sample lists about 77,000 distinct CDR3 sequences, roughly 12% occurring once. Source: whole blood, taken at baseline. The receptor set was obtained from an adult who was a healthcare worker with PCR-confirmed SARS-CoV-2 infection or an uninfected control (not recorded which). The donor label of this sample is uncertain.

This clonotype was seen more than once but under ten times. The chain uses TRBV7-6 and TRBJ2-3, with 7 bases lining up with TRBD2. Germline V lookup: CDR1 SGHVS, CDR2 FNYEAQ. The length of the CDR3 is 16 residues. Trimming removed 4 bases from V and 5 bases from J; junction bases left unmatched: 12. The CDR3: CASSSGLAGRGDTQYF. In DNA form, the CDR3 reads TGTGCCAGCAGCTCGGGGCTAGCAGGGAGGGGAGATACGCAGTATTTT.

This clonotype occurred a few times. The genes are TRBV20-1 and TRBJ2-1; 9 bases are a match to TRBD2. Looked up from germline, CDR1 is DFQATT and CDR2 is SNEGSKA (reference sequence). The CDR3 extends over 15 amino acids. Trimming removed 3 bases from V and 3 bases from J; junction bases left unmatched: 6. In DNA form, the CDR3 reads TGCAGTGCTAGTGGTAGCGGGAGTGTCTACAATGAGCAGTTCTTC. It encodes CSASGSGSVYNEQFF.

J is TRBJ2-4 and V is TRBV11-2; 8 nucleotides agree with TRBD2. Losses at the gene ends were 1 base for V and 13 bases for J; bases not matched to a gene: 3. The CDR3 is made up of 12 amino acids. The germline gives CDR1 SGHAT, CDR2 FQNNGV. The CDR3 region has the DNA TGTGCCAGCAGCTTAGGGACTAGCCCCCAGTACTTC. Protein product: CASSLGTSPQYF. The whole variable domain, remainder taken from reference TRBV11-2 and TRBJ2-4, is EAGVAQSPRYKIIEKRQSVAFWCNPISGHATLYWYQQILGQGPKLLIQFQNNGVVDDSQLPKDRFSAERLKGVDSTLKIQPAKLEDSAVYLCASSLGTSPQYFGAGTRLSVL.

CDR3 region: CASSSGLVGPYEQYF. CDR3 sequence (DNA): TGCGCCAGCAGCTCCGGACTGGTGGGCCCATACGAGCAGTACTTC. V is TRBV5-1 and J is TRBJ2-7; D possibly corresponds to TRBD2 (5 bases). Germline V gives CDR1 SGHRS, CDR2 YFSETQ. The CDR3 runs 15 residues. The V gene lost 3 bases and the J gene lost 4 bases, with 17 bases spanning the gap. Looking up the rest from reference TRBV5-1 and TRBJ2-7 gives the full variable domain: KAGVTQTPRYLIKTRGQQVTLSCSPISGHRSVSWYQQTPGQGLQFLFEYFSETQRNKGNFPGRFSGRQFSNSRSEMNVSTLELGDSALYLCASSSGLVGPYEQYFGPGTRLTVT.

This clonotype was seen a handful of times. The chain combines TRBV5-4 with TRBJ2-1, with TRBD2 identical over 12 bases. There are 15 residues in the CDR3. Germline V CDR1 and CDR2: SGHNT, YYREEE (reference sequence). After removal of 1 base from V and 7 bases from J, the junction contained 3 bases not matched to a gene. CDR3: CASSLRLAGGNEQFF. CDR3 bases: TGTGCCAGCAGCTTGAGGCTAGCGGGGGGGAATGAGCAGTTCTTC.

This chain uses TRBV30 with TRBJ2-1, with 11 bases identical to TRBD2. The CDR3 is made up of 16 amino acids. V lost 2 bases, J lost 6 bases, and 9 bases stayed unmatched. Germline V lookup: CDR1 GTSNPN, CDR2 SVGIG (reference sequence). The CDR3 is CAWSRGSGTSGNEQFF. The CDR3 region has the DNA TGTGCCTGGAGTCGGGGCTCCGGGACTAGCGGCAATGAGCAGTTCTTC.

The chain carries TRBV10-1 and TRBJ2-7; D not resolved. V gave up 3 bases and J gave up 0 bases, with 9 bases separating them. Germline assignment: CDR1 WNHNN and CDR2 SYGVQD (reference sequence). The length of the CDR3 is 14 residues. CDR3 in amino acids: CASSDPGFSYEQYF. CDR3 bases: TGCGCCAGCAGTGATCCCGGGTTCTCCTACGAGCAGTACTTC.

This clonotype was counted only a few times. The gene calls are TRBV7-8 and TRBJ2-1; 7 bases align to TRBD2. Germline values: CDR1 SGHVS, CDR2 FQNEAQ. CDR3 length equals 17 residues. Trimming took 3 bases from V and 6 from J; bases not matched to a gene: 14. The CDR3 loop is CASSFFSTGLSSNEQFF. The DNA of the CDR3 is TGTGCCAGCAGCTTCTTTTCCACGGGACTATCGTCCAATGAGCAGTTCTTC. The whole variable domain, filled in from reference TRBV7-8 and TRBJ2-1, reads GAGVSQSPRYKVAKRGQDVALRCDPISGHVSLFWYQQALGQGPEFLTYFQNEAQLDKSGLPSDRFFAERPEGSVSTLKIQRTQQEDSAVYLCASSFFSTGLSSNEQFFGPGTRLTVL.

V and J are TRBV4-3 and TRBJ2-5, with D possibly matching TRBD1 (7 bases). Germline V gene lookup returns CDR1 LGHNA and CDR2 YSLEER. Trimming stripped 4 bases from V and 5 bases from J, with 14 bases between. This CDR3 region has 14 residues. The CDR3 DNA reads TGCGCCAGCAGCCCAGGAGGGGGCTCCGAGACCCAGTACTTC. Its translation is CASSPGGGSETQYF.

This clonotype was recorded at least ten times. This chain joins TRBV7-2 and TRBJ1-2; perhaps TRBD1 as D (5 bases). Germline V gives CDR1 SGHTA, CDR2 FQGNSA. This CDR3 has 15 residues. V was trimmed by 1 base and J by 4 bases, leaving 13 bases between them. The CDR3 DNA sequence: TGTGCCAGCAGCTTAGGAGCAGGGCCGGGCTATGGCTACACCTTC. It yields the protein CASSLGAGPGYGYTF.

V is TRBV7-2 and J is TRBJ1-1, with D hard to call. This CDR3 is built from 16 residues. Germline V gives CDR1 SGHTA, CDR2 FQGNSA. V lost 1 base and J 1 base, leaving 13 bases between the germline ends. The DNA for the CDR3 is TGTGCCAGCAGCTTAGGCGCGGGCCTTGGGAACACTGAAGCTTTCTTT. It is translated as CASSLGAGLGNTEAFF.

The chain has TRBV28 and TRBJ2-1; the match to TRBD2 covers 9 bases. With V trimmed by 7 bases and J by 16 bases, 32 bases remained unmatched. CDR1 and CDR2 (germline): MDHEN, SYDVKM. The CDR3 consists of 19 residues. In DNA, the CDR3 is TGTGCCAGCACGACACGATGGCAGGATTGGGGTGTGGATAGCGGGAGTATATTCTTC. Amino acids: CASTTRWQDWGVDSGSIFF.

The chain uses TRBV11-3 and TRBJ1-6; D is unresolved. V was clipped by 1 base and J by 7 bases, with 8 bases between them. CDR1 and CDR2 from the germline V gene are SGHNT and YENEEA. The CDR3 has 14 amino acids. The CDR3 region has the DNA TGTGCCAGCAGCTTAGGAGGATCCAATTCACCCCTCCACTTT. Encoded protein: CASSLGGSNSPLHF.

This clonotype was seen only a few times. The chain is built from TRBV7-2 and TRBJ1-1; 8 nucleotides agree with TRBD1. V shed 3 bases and J 0 bases; nucleotides not matched to a gene: 6. Per the germline V gene, CDR1 is SGHTA and CDR2 is FQGNSA. The CDR3 has 16 residues. CDR3 DNA: TGTGCCAGCAGCTTCCAGGGGGCGGTTATGAACACTGAAGCTTTCTTT. This encodes CASSFQGAVMNTEAFF.

The gene calls are TRBV5-1 and TRBJ1-5; D might be TRBD1 (5 bases). Germline loops: CDR1 SGHRS, CDR2 YFSETQ. With 1 base removed from V and 4 bases from J, the gap between germline ends came to 12 bases. The CDR3 runs to 15 residues. Here the CDR3 DNA reads TGCGCCAGCAGCTTGTCCGGGGCCATTAATCAGCCCCAGCATTTT. It encodes CASSLSGAINQPQHF.

The chain employs TRBV7-6 and TRBJ2-1; no reliable D call. The V gene's germline CDR1 is SGHVS and CDR2 FNYEAQ. The V and J ends lost 1 base and 12 bases respectively, with 13 bases between them. The CDR3 covers 13 residues. CDR3 in DNA: TGTGCCAGCAGCTTAGGGGCCTCCCGCCGGCAGTTCTTC. This codes for CASSLGASRRQFF.

The chain links TRBV3-1 to TRBJ2-7; 9 nucleotides line up with TRBD2. With 4 bases clipped from V and 2 bases from J, the junction kept 12 bases outside the gene matches. The CDR3 loop spans 17 amino acids. Germline V CDR1 and CDR2: LGHDT, YNNKEL (reference sequence). CDR3 residues: CASSRKGLAGKTYEQYF. The CDR3 nucleotides are TGTGCCAGCAGCCGAAAGGGGCTAGCGGGAAAGACCTACGAGCAGTACTTC.

The V call is TRBV6-5, the J call TRBJ2-2; 7 bases are a match to TRBD1. Germline V gene data show CDR1 as MNHEY and CDR2 as SVGAGI. The CDR3 length is 15 residues. V gave up 6 bases and J gave up 8 bases; unmatched junction bases: 12. CDR3 nucleotide sequence: TGTGCCAGCAGGCGGAATGCACAGGGGCCGGGGGAGCTGTTTTTT. Protein product: CASRRNAQGPGELFF.

This clonotype was found a few times. The chain links TRBV27 to TRBJ2-1, with D maybe TRBD2 (6 bases). The CDR3 is made up of 13 amino acids. From germline, CDR1 is MNHEY and CDR2 SMNVEV (reference sequence). V shed 1 base and J shed 7 bases, with 8 bases lying between them. CDR3 in amino acids: CASSLWGGNEQFF. The CDR3 DNA follows: TGTGCCAGCAGTTTATGGGGAGGTAATGAGCAGTTCTTC.

The gene calls are TRBV4-2 and TRBJ2-7; maybe TRBD2 (6 bases). V dropped 1 base and J dropped 2 bases, with 9 bases sitting between them. The length of the CDR3 is 14 residues. The germline CDR1 and CDR2 sequences are LGHNA and YNFKEQ. As DNA, the CDR3 is TGTGCCAGCAGCCAAGGCGGGAATGCCTACGAGCAGTACTTC. Amino acids: CASSQGGNAYEQYF.

This clonotype was observed at least ten times. The chain combines TRBV5-1 with TRBJ2-3; D gene unclear. With 4 bases removed from V and 0 bases from J, the gap between germline ends came to 12 bases. CDR1 and CDR2 (germline): SGHRS, YFSETQ. CDR3 length: 15 amino acids. CDR3 in amino acids: CASSPSGPSTDTQYF. The CDR3 DNA is TGCGCCAGCAGCCCTTCTGGCCCTAGCACAGATACGCAGTATTTT.

This clonotype was picked up many times. The chain recombines TRBV29-1 with TRBJ2-7; perhaps D is TRBD1 or TRBD2 (5 bases each). There are 12 residues in the CDR3. Per germline, CDR1 SQVTM and CDR2 ANQGSEA. Trimming cost V 4 bases and J 3 bases, with 10 bases left between them. CDR3 coding DNA: TGCAGCGTTGCGGGGACCAACTACGAGCAGTACTTC. Translation gives CSVAGTNYEQYF.

This clonotype has more than one count but fewer than ten. This chain connects TRBV5-1 to TRBJ2-3, with 8 bases that match TRBD1. V was pared by 7 bases and J by 5 bases, with 12 bases of the junction left unmatched. The germline CDR1 and CDR2 sequences are SGHRS and YFSETQ. The CDR3 loop spans 15 amino acids. CDR3 protein: CASSGTGTRGDTQYF. As DNA, the CDR3 is TGCGCCAGCTCGGGGACAGGTACACGGGGAGATACGCAGTATTTT.

This clonotype was counted between two and nine times. V and J are TRBV7-2 and TRBJ2-1, with TRBD1 matching over 9 bases. Germline CDR1 and CDR2: SGHTA and FQGNSA. V lost 5 bases, J lost 0 bases, and 8 bases stayed unmatched. The CDR3 totals 17 residues. For the CDR3, the DNA is TGTGCCAGCAGCCGACGGACAGGGGATAGCTCCTACAATGAGCAGTTCTTC. This sequence encodes CASSRRTGDSSYNEQFF.

The table lists this clonotype with a few counts. The chain has TRBV11-2 and TRBJ2-2; D call uncertain. V gave up 0 bases and J gave up 6 bases, with 5 bases separating them. The CDR3 length is 13 residues. Per the germline V gene, CDR1 is SGHAT and CDR2 is FQNNGV. CDR3 region: CASSLDTSGELFF. For the CDR3, the DNA is TGTGCCAGCAGCTTAGATACCTCCGGGGAGCTGTTTTTT. The full variable domain, rest sourced from reference TRBV11-2 and TRBJ2-2, is EAGVAQSPRYKIIEKRQSVAFWCNPISGHATLYWYQQILGQGPKLLIQFQNNGVVDDSQLPKDRFSAERLKGVDSTLKIQPAKLEDSAVYLCASSLDTSGELFFGEGSRLTVL.

A few counts support this clonotype. The chain uses TRBV7-7 and TRBJ2-1, with 8 nucleotides matching TRBD2. The CDR3 runs 14 residues. V gave up 4 bases and J gave up 5 bases; unmatched junction bases: 4. Germline CDR1 SSHAT, CDR2 FNYEAQ (reference sequence). CDR3 DNA sequence: TGTGCCAGCAGCTCGACTAGCGCCAACAATGAGCAGTTCTTC. Translated, it gives CASSSTSANNEQFF.